Included here is one TCR beta chain sequence, with context. The antigen is not known. The data originate from a study of cytomegalovirus exposure and HLA in healthy donors. Study-level points and caveats: In the 120 validation repertoires, about 95% of cluster scores exceeded 0, per a later analysis. Across donors, most TCRs were seen rarely, yet some public ones were widespread.

Trimming left V 1 base short and J 4 bases short, with 8 bases between. The CDR3 is 14 amino acids. Germline CDR1 and CDR2: SGHTA and FQGNSA. Method: immunoSEQ multiplex PCR; TCRdb's copy keeps in-frame clones and lacks some. The sample has about 130,000 clones, about 80% seen once. Sequencing was carried out using PBMCs. This receptor was taken from a man aged 25-40 years in good health and CMV-seropositive. This chain joins TRBV7-2 and TRBJ2-1; TRBD1 might be the D (6 bases). The CDR3 bases are TGTGCCAGCAGCTTAGTGACAGGATACAATGAGCAGTTCTTC. Protein product: CASSLVTGYNEQFF.